This T cell receptor beta chain came from a study of identical twins' blood T cells. The CDR3 covers 11 residues. Germline CDR1 and CDR2: SQVTM and ANQGSEA. Deletions cut 3 bases from V and 6 bases from J, with 8 bases between. TCR cDNA libraries were made from RNA using a previously described, modified protocol. MiXCR, applied by TCRdb to the 5' RACE reads, yields one record per CDR3 protein. The table shows roughly 380,000 distinct CDR3 sequences, with roughly 28% occurring only once. Study findings and constraints: Out-of-frame TCRbeta clonotypes reportedly had markedly more similar V usage in twins than unrelated donors.

Six healthy women, forming three identical twin pairs, donated samples. This clonotype has at least ten counts. The antigen is undetermined. The sample comprised PBMCs. The TCR was taken from a woman aged 18 to 55 in good health. V gene TRBV29-1 combines with J gene TRBJ1-2; no reliable D call. The chain's CDR3 is CSVEERNGYTF. CDR3 in DNA: TGCAGCGTTGAGGAAAGGAATGGCTACACCTTC.